This TCR beta chain was found in a study of PD-L1 blockade in urothelial cancer. Overall study context: Every 3 weeks, patients received intravenous atezolizumab 1,200 mg, beginning 2014. Among blood samples, the median T cell count was approximately 140,000.

V lost 4 bases, J lost 2 bases, and 6 bases lay in between. The CDR3 consists of 13 residues. The germline CDR1 and CDR2 sequences are MNHNS and SASEGT. Clones were sequenced by immunoSEQ multiplex PCR, and TCRdb holds only the in-frame ones, with some missing. The repertoire holds around 71,000 clones, around 85% seen once, with 6.5% to 8% in the top ten. Time point defined: pretreatment peripheral blood. The sequence came from a man in his forties with urothelial cancer. The chain combines TRBV6-1 with TRBJ1-3; no clear D. This sample comprised PBMCs, obtained around atezolizumab (anti-PD-L1) treatment. The CDR3 nucleotides read TGTGCCAGCAGTGGAGGGACTGGAAACACCATATATTTT. Its protein is CASSGGTGNTIYF.